Each of the 23 T cell receptor beta chains below was sequenced from the same sample in a study of radiotherapy plus CTLA-4 blockade in lung cancer. The method was immunoSEQ multiplex PCR; TCRdb's version includes in-frame clones alone and lacks a portion of them. The sample includes around 99,000 clones, 88% seen only once; the top ten take approximately 5%. Sequencing used peripheral blood, obtained from a patient treated with radiotherapy plus ipilimumab. The receptors derive from a human donor with non-small cell lung cancer that progressed on radiotherapy plus ipilimumab.

This chain uses TRBV4-1 with TRBJ2-7; a possible D gene is TRBD2 (5 bases). The V gene lost 1 base and the J gene lost 4 bases, with 11 bases spanning the gap. The CDR3 extends over 14 amino acids. The germline V gene encodes CDR1 MGHRA and CDR2 YSYEKL. The CDR3 DNA sequence: TGCGCCAGCAGCCAAGGGAGAGGGCGATACGAGCAGTACTTC. It yields the protein CASSQGRGRYEQYF.

This clone was recorded a few times. V usage is TRBV18 and J usage is TRBJ2-7; either TRBD1 or TRBD2 may supply D (9 bases each). CDR3 length: 17 amino acids. V gave up 4 bases and J gave up 0 bases, with 19 bases separating them. CDR1 KGHSH and CDR2 LQKENI come from the germline V gene. CDR3 loop: CASSLSGGQGTSYEQYF. CDR3 DNA sequence: TGTGCCAGCTCACTTAGCGGGGGACAGGGAACCTCCTACGAGCAGTACTTC.

A few counts support this clone. The chain combines TRBV19 with TRBJ1-2; 9 bases line up with TRBD1. J was trimmed by 6 bases and V by 3 bases; bases with no gene match: 2. The CDR3 is 13 residues long. In germline, CDR1 is LNHDA, CDR2 SQIVND (reference sequence). CDR3 in amino acids: CASSMGQGDGYTF. CDR3 in DNA: TGTGCCAGTAGTATGGGACAGGGTGATGGCTACACCTTC. The full variable domain, with the rest looked up from reference TRBV19 and TRBJ1-2, is DGGITQSPKYLFRKEGQNVTLSCEQNLNHDAMYWYRQDPGQGLRLIYYSQIVNDFQKGDIAEGYSVSREKKESFPLTVTSAQKNPTAFYLCASSMGQGDGYTFGSGTRLTVV.

This clone was observed a single time. This chain uses TRBV9 with TRBJ2-6; unclear D gene. V was shortened by 0 bases and J by 2 bases, with 6 bases between the two germline ends. The germline V gene encodes CDR1 SGDLS and CDR2 YYNGEE. CDR3 length: 15 amino acids. The CDR3 here is CASSVDRAGANVLTF. DNA of the CDR3: TGTGCCAGCAGCGTAGATCGGGCTGGGGCCAACGTCCTGACTTTC.

The chain links TRBV5-6 to TRBJ2-5; no clear D. The CDR3 spans 15 residues. Per the germline V gene, CDR1 is SGHDT and CDR2 is YYEEEE. V was trimmed by 0 bases and J by 1 base, leaving 10 bases between them. CDR3 residues: CASSLVLAAQETQYF. In nucleotides, the CDR3 is TGTGCCAGCAGCTTGGTACTGGCGGCCCAAGAGACCCAGTACTTC.

This chain links TRBV5-3 with TRBJ2-7, with D possibly being TRBD1 or TRBD2 (5 bases each). TRBV5-3 carries the ORF label, with uncertain function. Trimming left V 0 bases short and J 5 bases short, with 24 bases between. The CDR3 length is 18 residues. The CDR3 region is CARSLGPWGRGLSDEQYF. Written as DNA, the CDR3 is TGTGCCAGAAGCTTGGGACCATGGGGCCGTGGACTTTCTGACGAGCAGTACTTC.

The CDR3 DNA reads TGTGCCTGGTCGGGTGGGACCGGGGAGCTGTTTTTT. This translates into CAWSGGTGELFF. The genes are TRBV30 and TRBJ2-2; unclear D gene. CDR3 size: 12 residues. Germline values: CDR1 GTSNPN, CDR2 SVGIG (reference sequence). Trimming took off 5 bases at V and 5 bases at J, with 9 bases between the two ends.

The rearrangement joins TRBV6-5 to TRBJ1-2, with 7 nucleotides matching TRBD1. This CDR3 is 14 amino acids long. Germline V lookup: CDR1 MNHEY, CDR2 SVGAGI. V shed 6 bases, J shed 8 bases, and the junction held 12 bases outside the gene matches. DNA for the CDR3: TGTGCCAGCAGAAACCCAACAGGGGTCGGGGGCTACACCTTC. Translated: CASRNPTGVGGYTF.

This chain connects TRBV15 to TRBJ2-2; D unresolved. V was shortened by 6 bases and J by 0 bases, with 11 bases between the two germline ends. This CDR3 has 15 residues. Germline V gene sequence: CDR1 LNHNV, CDR2 YYDKDF (reference sequence). The CDR3 nucleotides are TGTGCCACCAGTCGACGGAATTCGAACACCGGGGAGCTGTTTTTT. Its protein is CATSRRNSNTGELFF.

The rearrangement links TRBV30 to TRBJ1-1; 7 bases line up with TRBD1. This CDR3 is built from 13 residues. The germline V gene encodes CDR1 GTSNPN and CDR2 SVGIG (reference sequence). V gave up 8 bases and J gave up 4 bases; unmatched junction bases: 10. The CDR3 DNA follows: TGTGCCAGCCGGAGACAGGGTGGCACTGAAGCTTTCTTT. Its translation: CASRRQGGTEAFF.

Note on this clone: A junction end diverges from the germline sequence, so it may reflect a read error. The chain couples TRBV6-6 to TRBJ2-1, with 9 nucleotides matching TRBD2. CDR3 length: 15 residues. Germline-derived CDR1 and CDR2 are MNHNY and SVGAGI (reference sequence). The CDR3 DNA is TGCGGGGCAGCTAGCGGGATTCTGGCGCCCCAGGTGCAGTTCTTC. Protein sequence: CGAASGILAPQVQFF.

This clone was counted between two and nine times. The V and J genes are TRBV5-5 and TRBJ2-7, with TRBD2 matching over 9 bases. J was trimmed by 2 bases and V by 3 bases; bases with no gene match: 6. Germline V gives CDR1 SGHKS, CDR2 YYEKEE (reference sequence). This CDR3 comprises 15 residues. The CDR3 region has the DNA TGTGCCAGCAGCTCTAGCGGGAAGGGAGCCTACGAGCAGTACTTC. Its protein product is CASSSSGKGAYEQYF.

In DNA, the CDR3 is TGCGCCAGCAGCTTGGGGGGGTCGAACACTGAAGCTTTCTTT. Protein product: CASSLGGSNTEAFF. This chain uses TRBV5-1 with TRBJ1-1; the D gene is possibly TRBD1 (5 bases). V lost 0 bases and J lost 1, with 7 bases in between. Germline lookup yields CDR1 SGHRS and CDR2 YFSETQ. CDR3 length: 14 residues.

The chain recombines TRBV18 with TRBJ2-1; the match to TRBD1 covers 8 bases. J lost 11 bases, V lost 6 bases, and 9 bases had no gene match. Germline V CDR1 and CDR2: KGHSH, LQKENI. The CDR3 loop spans 13 amino acids. As DNA, the CDR3 is TGTGCCAGCTCGCCTACCCGGACAGGGCAGCAGTTCTTC. It specifies CASSPTRTGQQFF.

This clone was detected once. The chain links TRBV5-1 to TRBJ2-1; 7 bases align to TRBD2. V lost 3 bases to trimming and J lost 5 bases; unmatched junction nucleotides: 8. Germline V gene data show CDR1 as SGHRS and CDR2 as YFSETQ. The length of the CDR3 is 15 residues. The DNA of the CDR3 is TGCGCCAGCAGCTCGAGGACTAGAAGCGACAATGAGCAGTTCTTC. Encoded protein: CASSSRTRSDNEQFF.

The V and J genes are TRBV25-1 and TRBJ2-1; D possibly corresponds to TRBD2 (6 bases). The CDR3 is 13 residues long. Germline-derived CDR1 and CDR2 are MGHDK and SYGVNS. V shed 6 bases and J shed 10 bases, with 16 bases lying between them. CDR3 loop: CASSWTITPEQFF. CDR3 nucleotide sequence: TGTGCCAGCAGCTGGACTATTACACCCGAGCAGTTCTTC.

A single count supports this clone. The J gene is TRBJ1-1, the V gene TRBV5-1; D is uncertain. V was pared by 3 bases and J by 3 bases, with 12 bases between. CDR1 and CDR2 from the germline V gene are SGHRS and YFSETQ. CDR3 size: 14 residues. The CDR3 sequence is CASSSREDDTEAFF. CDR3 DNA: TGCGCCAGCAGCTCCCGGGAGGATGACACTGAAGCTTTCTTT.

The chain is built from TRBV18 and TRBJ2-1; D tentatively reads TRBD1 or TRBD2 (5 bases each). CDR1 and CDR2 from the germline V gene are KGHSH and LQKENI. V dropped 6 bases and J dropped 0 bases, with 9 bases sitting between them. The CDR3 runs 14 residues. CDR3 region: CASSVGDSYNEQFF. The CDR3 DNA sequence: TGTGCCAGCTCGGTGGGGGACTCCTACAATGAGCAGTTCTTC. The full variable domain, completed using reference TRBV18 and TRBJ2-1, is NAGVMQNPRHLVRRRGQEARLRCSPMKGHSHVYWYRQLPEEGLKFMVYLQKENIIDESGMPKERFSAEFPKEGPSILRIQQVVRGDSAAYFCASSVGDSYNEQFFGPGTRLTVL.

The V gene is TRBV10-3, the J gene TRBJ2-3, with a tentative D call TRBD1 (6 bases). Trimming removed 8 bases at V and 0 bases at J, with 12 bases between. The germline gives CDR1 ENHRY, CDR2 SYGVKD. The CDR3 runs to 14 residues. CDR3 coding DNA: TGTGCCATCTCAGGACAGACTAGCACAGATACGCAGTATTTT. This encodes CAISGQTSTDTQYF.

The chain joins TRBV25-1 to TRBJ2-5; the D is unclear. Per germline, CDR1 MGHDK and CDR2 SYGVNS. This CDR3 region has 11 residues. V was cut by 4 bases and J by 4 bases, with 4 bases left in between. The CDR3 spells CASSVSETQYF. CDR3 DNA: TGTGCCAGCAGTGTTTCAGAGACCCAGTACTTC.

The V and J genes are TRBV12-5 and TRBJ2-3; 7 positions agree with TRBD2. Germline V lookup: CDR1 LGHNT, CDR2 FRNRAP. V trimming: 1 base; J trimming: 6 bases; junction bases outside the gene matches: 1. This CDR3 comprises 13 residues. CDR3 protein: CASGLGGGDTQYF. CDR3 coding DNA: TGTGCTAGTGGTTTGGGGGGAGGGGATACGCAGTATTTT.

This clone has a handful of counts. The rearrangement uses TRBV27 and TRBJ2-7; a possible D gene is TRBD2 (6 bases). V was cut by 4 bases and J by 6 bases, with 19 bases left in between. Germline assignment: CDR1 MNHEY and CDR2 SMNVEV (reference sequence). The CDR3 extends over 15 amino acids. The CDR3 sequence: CASSSLGGSFLEQYF. As DNA, the CDR3 is TGTGCCAGCAGTTCCCTCGGGGGAAGTTTCCTCGAGCAGTACTTC.

This sequence joins TRBV6-1 and TRBJ1-5, with D possibly matching TRBD1 (5 bases). This CDR3 comprises 14 residues. Germline CDR1 MNHNS, CDR2 SASEGT. The V and J ends lost 4 bases and 5 bases respectively, with 12 bases between them. The CDR3 loop is CASSATGFDQPQHF. In nucleotides, the CDR3 is TGTGCCAGCAGTGCTACAGGATTTGATCAGCCCCAGCATTTT.